Listed here are 31 T cell receptor beta chains from one sample, sequenced in a study of Ad26.COV2.S vaccination and SARS-CoV-2 variants. This table comes from immunoSEQ multiplex PCR, and its TCRdb copy is limited to in-frame clones, with some not included. The data contain just under 250,000 clones, approximately 87% of them singletons. The treatment: some 20 received Ad26.COV2.S at low or high dose, single or two shots; several received placebo; per-sample allocation not given. Sampling was performed 63 days after the first vaccine or placebo injection. Material: peripheral blood, obtained in a trial of Ad26.COV2.S vaccine versus placebo. Every receptor here comes from a person aged 18 to 59 who received the Ad26.COV2.S COVID-19 vaccine or a placebo.

This clone was detected only once. The rearrangement uses TRBV2 and TRBJ2-3; weak D call: TRBD1 (5 bases). The CDR3 loop spans 14 amino acids. The germline V gene has CDR1 SNHLY and CDR2 FYNNEI. Trimming took off 4 bases at V and 4 bases at J, with 12 bases between the two ends. CDR3 residues: CASSVQVASDTQYF. In DNA form, the CDR3 reads TGTGCCAGCAGTGTACAGGTCGCATCAGATACGCAGTATTTT. The whole variable domain, filled in from reference TRBV2 and TRBJ2-3, reads EPEVTQTPSHQVTQMGQEVILRCVPISNHLYFYWYRQILGQKVEFLVSFYNNEISEKSEIFDDQFSVERPDGSNFTLKIRSTKLEDSAMYFCASSVQVASDTQYFGPGTRLTVL.

The chain recombines TRBV5-4 with TRBJ2-2, with 9 bases matching TRBD2. The junction had 7 bases not matched to a gene; V was cut back by 3 bases and J by 1 base. The CDR3 is 17 residues long. Germline V lookup: CDR1 SGHNT, CDR2 YYREEE (reference sequence). The CDR3 bases are TGTGCCAGCAGCTGGGACTGGCGGGAGGGGAACACCGGGGAGCTGTTTTTT. Residues: CASSWDWREGNTGELFF.

The chain links TRBV27 to TRBJ1-5, with 11 bases aligning to TRBD1. The V gene end was trimmed by 6 bases and the J gene end by 6 bases; junction bases not matched to a gene: 4. The CDR3 has 14 amino acids. Germline loops: CDR1 MNHEY, CDR2 SMNVEV (reference sequence). CDR3 nucleotides: TGTGCCAGCAGCCCGGGACAGGGGGTTCAGCCCCAGCATTTT. Residues: CASSPGQGVQPQHF.

This rearrangement joins TRBV28 to TRBJ2-3; TRBD2 is a possible D gene (6 bases). Per germline, CDR1 MDHEN and CDR2 SYDVKM. This CDR3 comprises 12 residues. The V and J ends lost 3 bases and 7 bases respectively, with 8 bases between them. The CDR3 here is CASSFGGNTQYF. The CDR3 nucleotides read TGTGCCAGCAGTTTTGGCGGGAATACGCAGTATTTT.

The gene calls are TRBV30 and TRBJ2-2; a possible D gene is TRBD2 (6 bases). Trimming cost V 5 bases and J 4 bases, with 14 bases left between them. Germline-derived CDR1 and CDR2 are GTSNPN and SVGIG (reference sequence). The CDR3 totals 14 residues. CDR3 residues: CAWEGGGGTGELFF. The CDR3 nucleotides read TGTGCCTGGGAAGGTGGGGGAGGCACCGGGGAGCTGTTTTTT.

The chain carries TRBV7-3 and TRBJ2-2; 9 bases line up with TRBD1. Germline V gives CDR1 SGHTA, CDR2 FQGTGA. CDR3 length: 15 residues. V shed 3 bases and J 3 bases; nucleotides not matched to a gene: 2. In nucleotides, the CDR3 is TGTGCCAGCAGCTTCGGACAGGGGCACACCGGGGAGCTGTTTTTT. Protein sequence: CASSFGQGHTGELFF.

This clone was detected once. The CDR3 region has the DNA TGCGCCAGCAGCCCCCAGCCAGGAGCCTTGAATGGCTACACCTTC. Residues: CASSPQPGALNGYTF. J is TRBJ1-2 and V is TRBV5-1; D is ambiguous. Trimming shortened V by 4 bases and J by 6 bases, and 19 bases separated the two germline ends. The length of the CDR3 is 15 residues. In germline, CDR1 is SGHRS, CDR2 YFSETQ.

This chain uses TRBV11-2 with TRBJ1-2; no clear D. The germline gives CDR1 SGHAT, CDR2 FQNNGV. Trimming pared 5 bases from V and 8 bases from J, leaving 12 bases between. The CDR3 runs 12 residues. The CDR3 DNA is TGTGCCAGCAGCGCGGGCCCGCGAGGCTACACCTTC. Its protein is CASSAGPRGYTF.

The chain recombines TRBV18 with TRBJ2-1; D is uncertain. CDR3 length: 13 residues. Germline V gene lookup returns CDR1 KGHSH and CDR2 LQKENI. V lost 1 base and J lost 9, with 10 bases in between. Here the CDR3 reads CASSPLRSPEQFF. The CDR3 DNA follows: TGTGCCAGCTCACCACTAAGGTCGCCTGAGCAGTTCTTC.

The genes are TRBV29-1 and TRBJ2-7; a possible D gene is TRBD1 (6 bases). The V gene lost 7 bases and the J gene lost 2 bases, with 9 bases spanning the gap. In germline, CDR1 is SQVTM, CDR2 ANQGSEA. The CDR3 is 11 amino acids. As DNA, the CDR3 is TGCAGCGGACGGACAGCCTACGAGCAGTACTTC. This translates into CSGRTAYEQYF.

This chain links TRBV10-3 with TRBJ1-2, with a possible D match to TRBD1 (5 bases). CDR3 length: 15 residues. V was pared by 0 bases and J by 4 bases, with 12 bases between. Germline CDR1 reads ENHRY; CDR2 reads SYGVKD. CDR3 in DNA: TGTGCCATCAGTGAGTCCACTTGGGGGGTCTATGGCTACACCTTC. Protein sequence: CAISESTWGVYGYTF.

The gene calls are TRBV6-2 or TRBV6-3 and TRBJ2-7, with D tentatively TRBD1 or TRBD2 (5 bases each). The length of the CDR3 is 16 residues. The germline V and J ends were trimmed by 5 bases and 3 bases, with 20 bases remaining between them. The germline V gene encodes CDR1 MNHEY and CDR2 SVGEGT. The CDR3, as DNA: TGTGCCAGCAGTGCAGTGGGGGAACCCCTCTACTACGAGCAGTACTTC. It yields the protein CASSAVGEPLYYEQYF.

The rearrangement joins TRBV7-9 to TRBJ2-1, with unresolved D. Per germline, CDR1 SEHNR and CDR2 FQNEAQ (reference sequence). Deletions cut 2 bases from V and 6 bases from J, with 5 bases between. The CDR3 contains 12 residues. Written as DNA, the CDR3 is TGTGCCAGCAGCTTAATGGGCAATGAGCAGTTCTTC. This sequence encodes CASSLMGNEQFF.

The chain is built from TRBV4-1 and TRBJ2-7; the D call may be TRBD1 or TRBD2 (5 bases each). V shed 3 bases and J shed 5 bases, with 17 bases lying between them. The CDR3 is 15 residues long. The germline gives CDR1 MGHRA, CDR2 YSYEKL. The CDR3: CASSHASPGRNEQYF. DNA for the CDR3: TGCGCCAGCAGCCACGCTAGCCCGGGACGTAACGAGCAGTACTTC.

The chain carries TRBV5-4 and TRBJ2-3, with 12 bases matching TRBD2. Losses at the gene ends were 5 bases for V and 1 base for J; bases not matched to a gene: 8. CDR1 is SGHNT and CDR2 is YYREEE in the germline V gene (reference sequence). The CDR3 length is 17 residues. CDR3 protein: CASSSGLAGRGTDTQYF. The CDR3 region has the DNA TGTGCCAGCAGTTCCGGACTAGCGGGAAGGGGCACAGATACGCAGTATTTT.

This clone was found a few times. This chain connects TRBV19 to TRBJ2-5; no firm D call. The V end lost 3 bases, the J end lost 5 bases, and 16 bases lay between the germline ends. The CDR3 is 15 residues long. Germline CDR1 reads LNHDA; CDR2 reads SQIVND (reference sequence). CDR3 amino acids: CASSMRNSMTETQYF. The CDR3 coding sequence is TGTGCCAGTAGTATGAGGAACTCAATGACGGAGACCCAGTACTTC.

The rearrangement links TRBV6-2 or TRBV6-3 to TRBJ2-5; no clear D. The CDR3 extends over 15 amino acids. Between the trimmed V and J ends, which lost 2 bases and 5 bases, there was a span of 15 bases. Germline CDR1 and CDR2: MNHEY and SVGEGT. The CDR3 DNA reads TGTGCCAGCAGTTACCCCGGATTCTTGCGCGAGACCCAGTACTTC. It codes for CASSYPGFLRETQYF.

The V gene is TRBV19, the J gene TRBJ2-3, with 14 bases fitting TRBD2. Germline V lookup: CDR1 LNHDA, CDR2 SQIVND (reference sequence). This CDR3 is 17 amino acids long. J was trimmed by 4 bases and V by 5 bases; bases with no gene match: 8. The CDR3 DNA reads as TGTGCCAGTAGTGCCGGGACTAGCGGGAGCTGGGCAGATACGCAGTATTTT. Translating gives CASSAGTSGSWADTQYF.

The chain employs TRBV7-6 and TRBJ2-2; maybe TRBD1 (6 bases). Germline-derived CDR1 and CDR2 are SGHVS and FNYEAQ. This CDR3 region has 15 residues. The V end lost 5 bases, the J end lost 2 bases, and 12 bases lay between the germline ends. The CDR3 is CASSPGHINTGELFF. In nucleotides, the CDR3 is TGTGCCAGCAGCCCGGGACACATCAACACCGGGGAGCTGTTTTTT. Full variable domain (missing parts from reference TRBV7-6 and TRBJ2-2): GAGVSQSPRYKVTKRGQDVALRCDPISGHVSLYWYRQALGQGPEFLTYFNYEAQQDKSGLPNDRFSAERPEGSISTLTIQRTEQRDSAMYRCASSPGHINTGELFFGEGSRLTVL.

J is TRBJ2-7 and V is TRBV3-1 (or the pseudogene TRBV3-2), with TRBD1 matching 9 bases. This CDR3 comprises 13 residues. With V trimmed by 4 bases and J by 7 bases, 5 bases remained unmatched. From germline, CDR1 is LGHDT and CDR2 YNNKEL (reference sequence). The CDR3 here is CASSLQGAGEQYF. For the CDR3, the DNA is TGTGCCAGCAGCCTACAGGGGGCGGGAGAGCAGTACTTC.

This clone was found once. The rearrangement joins TRBV5-1 to TRBJ2-3; tentative D call: TRBD1 (5 bases). CDR3 length: 13 amino acids. V shed 2 bases and J shed 3 bases, with 7 bases lying between them. CDR1 is SGHRS and CDR2 is YFSETQ in the germline V gene. The CDR3 DNA reads as TGCGCCAGCAGCTTATCAGGGACAGATACGCAGTATTTT. Its protein product is CASSLSGTDTQYF.

The chain links TRBV7-8 to TRBJ2-3; TRBD1 might be the D (7 bases). The CDR3 spans 15 residues. The ends were cut back, 4 bases at V and 4 bases at J, with 15 bases in the middle. The germline V gene encodes CDR1 SGHVS and CDR2 FQNEAQ. The CDR3 bases are TGTGCCAGCAGCTATCAAACAGGGGAGGCAGATACGCAGTATTTT. This encodes CASSYQTGEADTQYF.

This chain connects TRBV3-1 (or the pseudogene TRBV3-2) to TRBJ2-5, with TRBD2 matching over 9 bases. CDR1 is LGHDT and CDR2 is YNNKEL in the germline V gene (reference sequence). V shed 0 bases, J shed 3 bases, and the junction held 14 bases outside the gene matches. This CDR3 is 19 amino acids long. The CDR3 DNA follows: TGTGCCAGCAGCCAAGATCTCGCGCGACTGACTAGCGGAGAAGAGACCCAGTACTTC. It is translated as CASSQDLARLTSGEETQYF.

The chain is built from TRBV5-6 and TRBJ2-3; D is undetermined. The V end was cut by 4 bases, the J end by 0 bases, with 12 bases between. The CDR3 consists of 15 residues. Germline loops: CDR1 SGHDT, CDR2 YYEEEE. CDR3 nucleotides: TGTGCCAGCAGCCCTGTTGCGGCTAGCACAGATACGCAGTATTTT. It translates to CASSPVAASTDTQYF.

The chain links TRBV2 to TRBJ2-3, with 10 bases identical to TRBD2. The junction had 8 bases not matched to a gene; V was cut back by 6 bases and J by 2 bases. Germline-derived CDR1 and CDR2 are SNHLY and FYNNEI. This CDR3 is 16 amino acids long. The CDR3 nucleotides read TGTGCCAGCAGACACCGACTAGCGGGTCTCACAGATACGCAGTATTTT. This translates into CASRHRLAGLTDTQYF.

CDR3 DNA sequence: TGTGCCACCGATAAGGCCGAAAATTCACCCCTCCACTTT. The encoded protein is CATDKAENSPLHF. The V call is TRBV24-1, the J call TRBJ1-6; D unclear. The germline CDR1 and CDR2 sequences are KGHDR and SFDVKD. This CDR3 spans 13 amino acids. V lost 9 bases to trimming and J lost 7 bases, with 12 bases between them.

The V and J genes are TRBV4-1 and TRBJ1-3; D gene unclear. V shed 1 base and J shed 0 bases, with 13 bases lying between them. This CDR3 comprises 17 residues. Germline values: CDR1 MGHRA, CDR2 YSYEKL. The CDR3 region has the DNA TGCGCCAGCAGCCAAGGGAGATTTGGGCACTCTGGAAACACCATATATTTT. It yields the protein CASSQGRFGHSGNTIYF.

This clone was observed a handful of times. J is TRBJ1-1 and V is TRBV19; no clear D. Trimming cost V 2 bases and J 1 base, with 5 bases left between them. CDR1 is LNHDA and CDR2 is SQIVND in the germline V gene (reference sequence). CDR3 length: 13 amino acids. The chain's CDR3 is CASSIWGNTEAFF. CDR3 nucleotide sequence: TGTGCCAGTAGTATATGGGGGAACACTGAAGCTTTCTTT.

This clone was counted once. This chain links TRBV5-1 with TRBJ2-7, with 9 bases that match TRBD2. Germline V CDR1 and CDR2: SGHRS, YFSETQ. The CDR3 runs 16 residues. With 0 bases clipped from V and 0 bases from J, the junction kept 4 bases outside the gene matches. The CDR3 region has the DNA TGCGCCAGCAGCTTGGGTCTAGCGGGGACCTCCTACGAGCAGTACTTC. Translation gives CASSLGLAGTSYEQYF.

The chain recombines TRBV19 with TRBJ2-3; D possibly corresponds to TRBD1 (6 bases). The germline V gene has CDR1 LNHDA and CDR2 SQIVND (reference sequence). The CDR3 has 14 residues. The germline V and J ends were trimmed by 3 bases and 6 bases, with 13 bases remaining between them. CDR3 bases: TGTGCCAGTAGTATTCTCCAGGGGACGGATACGCAGTATTTT. Amino acids: CASSILQGTDTQYF.

The chain is built from TRBV15 and TRBJ1-6; D is unclear. V was pared by 0 bases and J by 10 bases, with 10 bases between. Germline V gives CDR1 LNHNV, CDR2 YYDKDF (reference sequence). The CDR3 is 14 residues long. The CDR3 sequence: CATSRDPDGSPLHF. The CDR3, as DNA: TGTGCCACCAGCAGAGATCCGGACGGCTCACCCCTCCACTTT.